This entry is about one T cell receptor (beta chain). It has no known antigen specificity. No clone much larger than this one lies a single base away; base qualities are absent. The CDR3 starts with the cysteine, ends with the phenylalanine, and has 14 residues. Only the CDR3 region is kept as DNA, spanning 42 bases read in frame from base 1. The germline V gene provides CDR1 ENHRY and CDR2 SYGVKD. V drops 0 bases and J drops 6 bases, leaving 11 bases in between. This entry belongs to a study of shared clonotypes between healthy human individuals (dated by TCRdb to 2020 to 2022). For the wider study: The cohort included a few men and a couple of women between 18 and 49 years of age. For each donor, three plates each were used for CD4 naive and CD4 memory, two plates were used for CD8 naive, and one plate was used for CD8 memory. To estimate repertoire size and how much clonotype sharing occurs between individuals, the study deeply sequenced the blood TCR repertoires of a handful of healthy adults. To increase sequencing depth and limit assay-specific biases, TCR repertoire library preparation and sequencing were carried out by different laboratories using diverse techniques. Leukapheresis yielded between about 0.9 and 9 billion PBMCs per donor.

What the study reported, not specific to this receptor: Estimated clonotype richness was generally larger for naive than for memory subsets. Sampling was restricted to blood, and TCR repertoires in tissues likely differ from the TCR repertoires found in blood. Sharing across a few donors was observed for roughly 5% of naive CD4, less than 4% of naive CD8, about 2.3% of memory CD4, and over 0.3% of memory CD8 clonotypes. The small number of donors limited the genetic and exposure-history diversity represented. Based on pairwise subsampling, the degree of clonotype sharing among donors was expected to be affected by sequencing depth. Clonotypes shared by all four sorted-subset donors showed higher generation probabilities than non-shared clonotypes. Even with the large sequencing depth, rarefaction of the sorted-subset datasets indicated that sequencing was incomplete.

The donors were healthy, HIV-negative adults with no recently reported acute infections or vaccinations. Every donor was a Caucasian adult living in Nashville, Tennessee, USA. Magnetic negative selection was used to enrich CD4+ T cells, after which naive cells were positively selected on CD45RA and the negative fraction became the memory subset. Blood was collected by leukapheresis, and PBMCs were isolated by Ficoll-Histopaque density gradient centrifugation and then cryopreserved in liquid nitrogen vapor phase. Analytical flow cytometry was used to check the purity and quantity of each magnetically sorted T cell population. Each sorted fraction had its genomic DNA isolated and then quantified by UV absorbance on a Nanodrop 2000c. Using the deep immunoSEQ assay, TCR CDR3 regions were amplified from genomic DNA by multiplex PCR. Extracted genomic DNA from each cell subset was distributed evenly across all wells of several immunoSEQ 96-well plates, and each plate was treated as a replicate. Each replicate PCR for sorted subsets received about 180 ng genomic DNA, equal to about 30,000 T cell genomes. Purified libraries were quantified with a Qubit 3.0 fluorometer, sized on a Bioanalyzer 2100, and re-quantified with the KAPA Library Quantification kit. Every immunoSEQ 96-well plate was sequenced on a separate single-read 150-cycle Illumina NextSeq 550 flow cell. Regarding the original processing steps: Because the immunoSEQ output included only junctional sequences and no quality scores, the filtering could not be the same as the filtering used for full-length reads. Sequences were annotated with PyIR, a Python wrapper for IgBLAST v1.9, and V/J genes and CDR3 were assigned using IMGT germline references. Reads were filtered out if the reads had weak V/J assignments (E-value above 1e-6), no CDR3, stop codons, out-of-frame junctions, or ambiguous translated residues. V3J clonotypes were defined by identical inferred V gene, J gene, and CDR3 amino acid sequence. To compute the percentage overlap between repertoires, the number of shared unique clonotypes was divided by the size of the smaller repertoire. Three approaches were used to assess repertoire richness: RTK rarefaction, the Chao1 estimator, and Recon v2.1 estimates of unobserved clonotypes. OLGA was used to compute generation probabilities for all TCRbeta clonotypes that the gDNA method yielded from a few donors. This is the immuneACCESS table as TCRdb keeps it, with only in-frame sequences that have V and J called. A part of the clones is gone; compared with another copy, unresolved V genes explain less than half, and the rest is unexplained. The V and J calls and clone size come from that table; D and trimming were worked out from the DNA. For this sample the table gives some 2,500,000 clones, of which under 95% were detected only once. The ten largest clones add up to 0.36% of the sample.

The rearranged segments are TRBV10-3 and TRBJ1-2, and perhaps TRBD1 as D gene, on 6 matching bases. The TCR originated in a young man in good health. Some clones in this sample may be carry-over from other donors' samples. Sequencing was performed on naive CD4+ T cells from PBMCs. Per the publication, the cell subset or site label means: CD45RA+ positively selected. The DNA sequence is as follows: TGTGCCATCAGTGAGTCGCTAAGACAGGATGGCTACACCTTC. It translates as CAISESLRQDGYTF.